The rows below give T cell receptor beta chains drawn from one sample of a study of T cells in Graves' hyperthyroidism and ophthalmopathy. TCRdb reprocessed the multiplex PCR reads via MiXCR and lists one record per CDR3 protein. Of fewer than 450,000 distinct CDR3 sequences in the sample, roughly an eighth were seen once. Sequenced sample: blood. These TCRs come from a man aged 45-60 years with Graves' ophthalmopathy. Both conserved end residues are trimmed from each CDR3. The D gene is left open where the match is weak.

v_gene: TRBV12-3/TRBV12-4; j_gene: TRBJ2-5; d_gene: .; CDR3aa: ASSLGAPPDGY
v_gene: TRBV3-1; j_gene: TRBJ2-3; d_gene: TRBD2; CDR3aa: ASSQRAGVDTQY
v_gene: TRBV11-2; j_gene: TRBJ2-1; d_gene: .; CDR3aa: ASSQILVLEQF
v_gene: TRBV27; j_gene: TRBJ2-7; d_gene: TRBD2; CDR3aa: ASSFLIAGGPYEQY
v_gene: TRBV7-9; j_gene: TRBJ2-5; d_gene: TRBD2; CDR3aa: ASSPLASGREETQY
v_gene: TRBV5-1; j_gene: TRBJ2-1; d_gene: .; CDR3aa: ASSLATSSYNEQF
v_gene: TRBV19; j_gene: TRBJ2-1; d_gene: .; CDR3aa: ASSIPGFYNEQF
v_gene: TRBV7-9; j_gene: TRBJ2-3; d_gene: TRBD1; CDR3aa: ASSYGTGSTDTQY
v_gene: TRBV12-3/TRBV12-4; j_gene: TRBJ1-6; d_gene: TRBD1; CDR3aa: ASRSYRGRGSPLH
v_gene: TRBV20-1; j_gene: TRBJ2-3; d_gene: TRBD1; CDR3aa: SARVSRDRGRTDTQY
v_gene: TRBV3-1; j_gene: TRBJ1-1; d_gene: .; CDR3aa: ASSQEARNTEAF
v_gene: TRBV9; j_gene: TRBJ2-3; d_gene: .; CDR3aa: ASSVGFGKGNTQY
v_gene: TRBV20-1; j_gene: TRBJ1-5; d_gene: .; CDR3aa: SASRGAGQPQH
v_gene: TRBV28; j_gene: TRBJ1-1; d_gene: .; CDR3aa: AHGLVGYDTEAF
v_gene: TRBV28; j_gene: TRBJ2-3; d_gene: .; CDR3aa: ASHDLGTDTQY
v_gene: TRBV12-3/TRBV12-4; j_gene: TRBJ1-1; d_gene: .; CDR3aa: ASTAIVNTEAF
v_gene: TRBV3-1; j_gene: TRBJ2-3; d_gene: .; CDR3aa: ASSQEVGTQY
v_gene: TRBV12-3/TRBV12-4; j_gene: TRBJ2-7; d_gene: TRBD1; CDR3aa: ASSGTGRSYEQY
v_gene: TRBV3-1; j_gene: TRBJ2-2; d_gene: .; CDR3aa: ASSFLENTGELF
v_gene: TRBV24-1; j_gene: TRBJ1-1; d_gene: .; CDR3aa: ATSPGFDTEAF
v_gene: TRBV9; j_gene: TRBJ1-3; d_gene: .; CDR3aa: ASSERSSSGNTIY
v_gene: TRBV7-2; j_gene: TRBJ2-3; d_gene: .; CDR3aa: ASSLAAEPTDTQY
v_gene: TRBV12-3/TRBV12-4; j_gene: TRBJ1-1; d_gene: .; CDR3aa: ASSLRGREAF
v_gene: TRBV20-1; j_gene: TRBJ2-1; d_gene: TRBD2; CDR3aa: SAIAGTVYNEQF
v_gene: TRBV20-1; j_gene: TRBJ2-7; d_gene: .; CDR3aa: SASPSTGRDEQY
v_gene: TRBV11-2; j_gene: TRBJ1-2; d_gene: .; CDR3aa: ASSLDIQGGGYGYT
v_gene: TRBV18; j_gene: TRBJ2-1; d_gene: TRBD2; CDR3aa: ASSLLPSGISYNEQF
v_gene: TRBV19; j_gene: TRBJ2-7; d_gene: TRBD2; CDR3aa: ASSPGTSDEQY
v_gene: TRBV9; j_gene: TRBJ2-7; d_gene: TRBD2; CDR3aa: ASSVERGGYEQY
v_gene: TRBV27; j_gene: TRBJ2-2; d_gene: TRBD2; CDR3aa: ASSFQLAGANTGELF
v_gene: TRBV2; j_gene: TRBJ2-1; d_gene: .; CDR3aa: ASSVGPNNEQF
v_gene: TRBV20-1; j_gene: TRBJ2-4; d_gene: TRBD2; CDR3aa: SAAWTSGAIQY
v_gene: TRBV20-1; j_gene: TRBJ2-5; d_gene: TRBD1; CDR3aa: SALGSGTGEETQY
v_gene: TRBV5-1; j_gene: TRBJ1-1; d_gene: .; CDR3aa: ASSLGITEAF
v_gene: TRBV29-1; j_gene: TRBJ2-1; d_gene: TRBD2; CDR3aa: SVGTGLAGGNEQF
v_gene: TRBV4-1; j_gene: TRBJ2-7; d_gene: .; CDR3aa: ASSQTDSAYEQY
v_gene: TRBV5-6; j_gene: TRBJ2-2; d_gene: TRBD1; CDR3aa: ASSQGARTGELF
v_gene: TRBV19; j_gene: TRBJ1-1; d_gene: TRBD1; CDR3aa: ASSSRTGSTEAF
v_gene: TRBV30; j_gene: TRBJ2-3; d_gene: TRBD1; CDR3aa: AWSPGQGARDTQY
v_gene: TRBV9; j_gene: TRBJ2-1; d_gene: .; CDR3aa: ASSVAPDDEQF
v_gene: TRBV4-1; j_gene: TRBJ2-3; d_gene: .; CDR3aa: ASSQDFMRGRTDTQY
v_gene: TRBV5-8; j_gene: TRBJ1-4; d_gene: .; CDR3aa: ASRSGRNNEKLF
v_gene: TRBV18; j_gene: TRBJ2-5; d_gene: TRBD1; CDR3aa: ASYTGQGTKTQY
v_gene: TRBV10-1; j_gene: TRBJ2-6; d_gene: TRBD1; CDR3aa: ASSGNRDRGHSGANVLT
v_gene: TRBV29-1; j_gene: TRBJ2-3; d_gene: TRBD2; CDR3aa: SGIKAGRTDTQY
v_gene: TRBV5-1; j_gene: TRBJ1-1; d_gene: .; CDR3aa: ASSSKQALNTEAF
v_gene: TRBV6-2/TRBV6-3; j_gene: TRBJ2-1; d_gene: TRBD2; CDR3aa: ASSYVPGGSYNEQF
v_gene: TRBV3-1; j_gene: TRBJ2-3; d_gene: TRBD2; CDR3aa: ASSSGTSGSADTQY
v_gene: TRBV19; j_gene: TRBJ2-2; d_gene: TRBD2; CDR3aa: ASTPWTSAGGELF
v_gene: TRBV6-1; j_gene: TRBJ1-2; d_gene: TRBD1; CDR3aa: ASTRRQGVGGYT
v_gene: TRBV5-1; j_gene: TRBJ2-1; d_gene: .; CDR3aa: ASSLLTLASSYNEQF
v_gene: TRBV2; j_gene: TRBJ2-7; d_gene: .; CDR3aa: ASSTGSEQY
v_gene: TRBV5-1; j_gene: TRBJ2-1; d_gene: .; CDR3aa: ASSPGLNWGINEQF
v_gene: TRBV3-1; j_gene: TRBJ1-1; d_gene: .; CDR3aa: ASSRALRPGVLTEAF